The clone carrying this TCR beta chain was recorded many times. The sample's time point: newly diagnosed GD, antithyroid drugs for less than 3 months. The TCR library was made from RNA that had been extracted from PBMCs in TRIzol. Germline V gene sequence: CDR1 MNHEY, CDR2 SMNVEV (reference sequence). The CDR3 contains 15 residues. The J segment lost 5 bases and the V segment lost 3 bases, leaving 8 bases of the junction unmatched. These data come from a study of regulatory T cells in long-lasting Graves disease. TCR beta libraries were built with iRepertoire HTBI primers and Arm-PCR of CDR3 regions. One entry per CDR3 protein, called by TCRdb with MiXCR from the multiplex PCR reads. The sample carries hundreds of thousands of distinct CDR3 sequences, 13% recorded once. This same sample was also part of a study on T cells in Graves' hyperthyroidism and ophthalmopathy.

The input for sequencing was peripheral blood mononuclear cells (PBMCs), taken at new diagnosis, from a patient treated with antithyroid drugs. The receptor's source is a man aged 30-40 years with Graves disease. This chain uses TRBV27 with TRBJ2-3, with 7 bases identical to TRBD2. CDR3 bases: TGTGCCAGCAGTTTGGCGGGAGCGATTTTAGATACGCAGTATTTT. This sequence encodes CASSLAGAILDTQYF.